This T cell receptor beta chain was sequenced in a study of vaccination and CD4 T cells after COVID-19. Study as a whole: Cells were stimulated with overlapping spike peptides from SARS-CoV-2, HCoV-NL63, HCoV-OC43 and HCoV-229E.

Comments on this clonotype: Antigen: not known.

Cultured CD4+ T cell DNA was sequenced using the Oncomine TCR Beta short-read assay. TCRdb itself ran the PCR reads through MiXCR, one entry per CDR3 protein. The sample includes 15,000 to 20,000 distinct CDR3 sequences, roughly 53% of them seen just once. Germline V gene data show CDR1 as SGHVS and CDR2 as FNYEAQ. The length of the CDR3 is 17 residues. Trimming cost V 3 bases and J 0 bases, with 12 bases left between them. Treatment indicated: approximately 11-day PBMC culture with coronavirus spike peptide pools or control peptides (ViraFEST assay). It was with about 9.5 IU/ml IL-2 and 8 to 10 ug/ml peptide pools that two million PBMCs per well were cultured. Whole-study findings and limits: Vaccine-specific clones in convalescent patients were spike mono-reactive in 304 of 307 cases.

V is TRBV7-6 and J is TRBJ2-6; D uncertain. The TCR sequence derives from a human donor who had recovered from COVID-19. The sequencing sample was made of CD4+ T cells from blood, cultured in vitro. CDR3 DNA sequence: TGTGCCAGCAGCTTTCTCGTCTCAACCTCTGGGGCCAACGTCCTGACTTTC. Encoded protein: CASSFLVSTSGANVLTF.